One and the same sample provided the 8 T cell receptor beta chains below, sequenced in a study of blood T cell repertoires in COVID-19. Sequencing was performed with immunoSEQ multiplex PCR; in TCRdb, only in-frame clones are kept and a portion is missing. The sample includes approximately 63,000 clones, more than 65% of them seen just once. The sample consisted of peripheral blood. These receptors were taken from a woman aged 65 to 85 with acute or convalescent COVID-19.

This chain's CDR3 is CASQLGVGRGQKYEQYF. CDR3 sequence (DNA): TGTGCCAGCCAACTTGGGGTTGGCAGGGGCCAGAAGTACGAGCAGTACTTC. V gene TRBV28 combines with J gene TRBJ2-7, with TRBD1 as a possible D gene (6 bases). The CDR3 runs to 17 residues. Trimming stripped 8 bases from V and 4 bases from J, with 27 bases between. Looked up from germline, CDR1 is MDHEN and CDR2 is SYDVKM.

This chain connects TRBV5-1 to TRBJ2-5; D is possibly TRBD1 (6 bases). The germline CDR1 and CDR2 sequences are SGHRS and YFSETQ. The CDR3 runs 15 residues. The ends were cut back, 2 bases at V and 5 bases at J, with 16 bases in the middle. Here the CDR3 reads CASSLSGGGPETQYF. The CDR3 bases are TGCGCCAGCAGCTTATCTGGTGGGGGCCCCGAGACCCAGTACTTC. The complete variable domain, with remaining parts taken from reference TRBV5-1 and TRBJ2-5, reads KAGVTQTPRYLIKTRGQQVTLSCSPISGHRSVSWYQQTPGQGLQFLFEYFSETQRNKGNFPGRFSGRQFSNSRSEMNVSTLELGDSALYLCASSLSGGGPETQYFGPGTRLLVL.

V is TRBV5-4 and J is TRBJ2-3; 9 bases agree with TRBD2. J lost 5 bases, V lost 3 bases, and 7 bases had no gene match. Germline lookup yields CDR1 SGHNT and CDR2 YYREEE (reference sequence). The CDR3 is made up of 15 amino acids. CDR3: CASSSGGGGQDTQYF. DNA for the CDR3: TGTGCCAGCAGCTCGGGCGGGGGGGGACAAGATACGCAGTATTTT.

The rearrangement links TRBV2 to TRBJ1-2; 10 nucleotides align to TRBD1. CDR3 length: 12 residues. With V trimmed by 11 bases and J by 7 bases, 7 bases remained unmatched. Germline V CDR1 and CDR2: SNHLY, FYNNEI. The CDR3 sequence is CAGQDRGGGYTF. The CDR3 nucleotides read TGTGCCGGCCAGGACAGGGGGGGTGGCTACACCTTC.

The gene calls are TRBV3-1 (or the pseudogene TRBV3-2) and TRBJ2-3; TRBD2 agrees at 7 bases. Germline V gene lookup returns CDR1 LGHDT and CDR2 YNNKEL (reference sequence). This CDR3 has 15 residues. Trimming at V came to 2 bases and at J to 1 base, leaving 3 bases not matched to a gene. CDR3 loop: CASSQREVRTDTQYF. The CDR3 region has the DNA TGTGCCAGCAGCCAACGGGAGGTACGCACAGATACGCAGTATTTT.

As DNA, the CDR3 is TGTGCCAGCTCACCACCGAGATCGGGACAGGGGGCTGGTGAGCAGTACTTC. Translating it yields CASSPPRSGQGAGEQYF. The chain combines TRBV18 with TRBJ2-7; TRBD1 matches 12 bases. The CDR3 covers 17 residues. V lost 0 bases and J lost 7; bases outside the gene matches: 10. The germline V gene has CDR1 KGHSH and CDR2 LQKENI.

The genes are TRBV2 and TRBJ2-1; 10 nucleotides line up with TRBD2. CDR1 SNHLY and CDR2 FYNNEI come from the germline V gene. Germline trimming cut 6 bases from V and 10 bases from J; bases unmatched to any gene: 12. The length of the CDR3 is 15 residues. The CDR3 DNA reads TGTGCCAGCAGCGTGAGACAGCGGGGGGGCCGGGAGCAGTTCTTC. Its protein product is CASSVRQRGGREQFF.

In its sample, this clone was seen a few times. The CDR3 sequence is CASSLEHTNTGELFF. For the CDR3, the DNA is TGCGCCAGCAGCTTGGAACATACGAACACCGGGGAGCTGTTTTTT. V gene TRBV5-1 combines with J gene TRBJ2-2; no reliable D call. V gave up 0 bases and J gave up 0 bases, with 6 bases separating them. Germline lookup yields CDR1 SGHRS and CDR2 YFSETQ. The CDR3 loop spans 15 amino acids.